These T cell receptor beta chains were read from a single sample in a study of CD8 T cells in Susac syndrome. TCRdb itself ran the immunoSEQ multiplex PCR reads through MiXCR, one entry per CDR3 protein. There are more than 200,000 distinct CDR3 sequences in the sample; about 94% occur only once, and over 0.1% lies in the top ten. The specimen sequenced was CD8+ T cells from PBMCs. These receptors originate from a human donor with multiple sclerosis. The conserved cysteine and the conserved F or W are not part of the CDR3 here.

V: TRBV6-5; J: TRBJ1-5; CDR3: ASSLTGYRNQPQH
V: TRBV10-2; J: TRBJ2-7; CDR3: ATSTSSPYEQY
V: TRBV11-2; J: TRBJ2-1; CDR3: ASSLDGGDYNEQF
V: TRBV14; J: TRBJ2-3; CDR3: ASSHPRGGDTDTQY
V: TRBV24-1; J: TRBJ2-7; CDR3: ATSDLEGGEQY
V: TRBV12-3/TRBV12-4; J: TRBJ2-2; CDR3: ASIWGNTGELF
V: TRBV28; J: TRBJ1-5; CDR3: ASSWDRGQPQH
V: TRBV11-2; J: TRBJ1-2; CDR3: ASSLGDGYGYT
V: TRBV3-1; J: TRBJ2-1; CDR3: ASSQVGDYHNEQF
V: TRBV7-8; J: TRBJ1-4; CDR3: ASRGGIVNEKLF
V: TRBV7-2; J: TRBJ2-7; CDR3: ASSLNRGVYEQY
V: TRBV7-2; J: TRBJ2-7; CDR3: ASSFGDRVIHEQY
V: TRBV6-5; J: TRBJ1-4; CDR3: ASSYTLSDTLATNEKLF
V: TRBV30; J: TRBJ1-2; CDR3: AWSSRHYGYT
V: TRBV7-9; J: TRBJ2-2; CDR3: ASSATPGTGRVRDGELF
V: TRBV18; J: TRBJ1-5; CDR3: ASSLRGYQPQH
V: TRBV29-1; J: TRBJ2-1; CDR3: SVRHVGGDEQF
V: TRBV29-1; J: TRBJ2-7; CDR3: SATLEETGFEQY
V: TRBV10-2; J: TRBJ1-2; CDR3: ASSAEPFYGYT
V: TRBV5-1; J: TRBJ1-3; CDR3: ASRSGNTIY
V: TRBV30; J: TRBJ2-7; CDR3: AWSVRVGGEQY
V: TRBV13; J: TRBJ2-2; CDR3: ASSAPRLDTGELF
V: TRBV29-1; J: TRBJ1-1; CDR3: SVSMEGAF
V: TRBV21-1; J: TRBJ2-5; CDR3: ASSIFGTQY
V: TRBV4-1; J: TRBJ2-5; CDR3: ASSQEEDRAPRETQY
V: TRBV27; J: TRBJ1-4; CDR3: ASTPQPGQGAQQLF
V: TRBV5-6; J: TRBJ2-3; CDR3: ASTSWTDTQY
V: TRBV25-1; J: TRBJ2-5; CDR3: ASSGIQETQY
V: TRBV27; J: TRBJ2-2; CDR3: ASSFHAGRVNTGELF
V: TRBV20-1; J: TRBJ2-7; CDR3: SASTSGSLYEQY
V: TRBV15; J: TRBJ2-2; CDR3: ATSRDLAVRELF
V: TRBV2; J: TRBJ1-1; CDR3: ASSDRTGVTEAF
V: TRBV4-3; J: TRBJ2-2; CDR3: ASSQDRSLAGLSGELF
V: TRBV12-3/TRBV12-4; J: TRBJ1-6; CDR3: ASSHSPTPPNSPLH
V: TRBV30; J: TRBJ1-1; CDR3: AWTEGANTEAF
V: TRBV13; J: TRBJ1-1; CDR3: ASSLGAGLTEAF
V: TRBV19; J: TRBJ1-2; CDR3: ASTGTSYGYT